This T cell receptor (beta chain) originates from a study of shared clonotypes between healthy human individuals. In the study overall: Samples came from a couple of female and a few male donors aged 18 to 49.

The junction had 5 bases not matched to a gene; V was cut back by 5 bases and J by 6 bases. The germline V gene has CDR1 LNHDA and CDR2 SQIVND (reference sequence). There are 13 residues in the CDR3. It was CD45RO-negative cells, positively selected for CCR7, that made up naive CD8 cells, with terminally differentiated effector memory CD45RA+ cells excluded. TCRdb keeps only in-frame clones here, not all; method: immunoSEQ multiplex PCR. The repertoire holds fewer than 700,000 clones, with 90% to 95% as singletons. The specimen was naive CD8+ T cells sorted from blood. The V and J genes are TRBV19 and TRBJ2-7; 9 bases align to TRBD2. This receptor was identified in a woman in her 30s in good health. The chain's CDR3 is CASSGSTSGEQYF. CDR3 DNA sequence: TGTGCCAGTAGTGGGTCGACTAGCGGCGAGCAGTACTTC.